Described below is a single T cell receptor (beta chain) sequence and its context. Its antigen is currently unknown. The CDR3 contains 13 residues. From germline, CDR1 is LNHDA and CDR2 SQIVND (reference sequence). V dropped 0 bases and J dropped 6 bases, with 6 bases sitting between them. The data were taken from a study of T cell repertoires in cytomegalovirus infection. Study-level information: Public TCR beta signatures marked donors with CMV infection and the matching HLA.

TCRdb itself ran the reads through MiXCR, one entry per CDR3 protein. The sample lists 80,000 or so distinct CDR3 sequences; 35% to 50% were seen once. The chain has TRBV19 and TRBJ1-5, with unresolved D. The sample consisted of CD8+ T cells from cultured PBMCs, taken from culture after CMV antigen stimulation. This receptor was taken from a human donor in good health (CMV status not recorded). Some clones in this sample may be carry-over from other donors' samples. The CDR3 DNA sequence: TGTGCCAGTAGTATAGAGGGCGTTCAGCCCCAGCATTTT. Protein: CASSIEGVQPQHF.